These 28 T cell receptor beta chains share one sample of origin, sequenced in a study of cytomegalovirus exposure and HLA in healthy donors. Amplification used 60 Vbeta primers and 13 Jbeta primers. Clones were sequenced by immunoSEQ multiplex PCR, and TCRdb holds only the in-frame ones, with some missing. Here the sample spans roughly 100,000 clones, 60% to 75% being singletons. The sample taken for sequencing was PBMCs. All receptors come from a male donor in good health and CMV-seropositive.

The chain uses TRBV25-1 and TRBJ1-6, with unresolved D. Trimming took off 5 bases at V and 2 bases at J, with 16 bases between the two ends. CDR1 and CDR2 (germline): MGHDK, SYGVNS. The CDR3 loop spans 17 amino acids. CDR3 amino acids: CASSPRGAWTYNSPLHF. For the CDR3, the DNA is TGTGCCAGCAGTCCCAGAGGAGCGTGGACCTATAATTCACCCCTCCACTTT. Full variable domain (remainder filled in from reference TRBV25-1 and TRBJ1-6): EADIYQTPRYLVIGTGKKITLECSQTMGHDKMYWYQQDPGMELHLIHYSYGVNSTEKGDLSSESTVSRIRTEHFPLTLESARPSHTSQYLCASSPRGAWTYNSPLHFGNGTRLTVT.

This clone was picked up one time. V gene TRBV6-5 combines with J gene TRBJ2-3; 7 bases line up with TRBD2. CDR1 is MNHEY, CDR2 SVGAGI, per germline. V was clipped by 2 bases and J by 3 bases; unmatched bases: 2. The CDR3 is 14 residues long. CDR3 DNA sequence: TGTGCCAGCAGTTACAGGGAGGGAACAGATACGCAGTATTTT. Protein: CASSYREGTDTQYF.

V is TRBV5-4 and J is TRBJ2-7; the match to TRBD1 covers 8 bases. The length of the CDR3 is 17 residues. Germline V gives CDR1 SGHNT, CDR2 YYREEE (reference sequence). The V gene end was trimmed by 3 bases and the J gene end by 7 bases; junction bases not matched to a gene: 18. The CDR3 here is CASSSPPGGDSYVEQYF. The CDR3 DNA reads as TGTGCCAGCAGCTCGCCGCCAGGGGGCGATAGCTACGTGGAGCAGTACTTC.

V usage is TRBV18 and J usage is TRBJ2-7; tentative D call: TRBD2 (5 bases). Germline V gene data show CDR1 as KGHSH and CDR2 as LQKENI. V lost 5 bases and J lost 0, with 5 bases in between. The CDR3 has 12 residues. CDR3 loop: CASSAGSYEQYF. The DNA of the CDR3 is TGTGCCAGCTCAGCGGGCTCCTACGAGCAGTACTTC.

The chain joins TRBV7-3 to TRBJ2-1; 8 bases fit TRBD2. Germline loops: CDR1 SGHTA, CDR2 FQGTGA. This CDR3 region has 16 residues. V lost 2 bases and J lost 5; bases outside the gene matches: 8. CDR3 in amino acids: CASSLARGLAHNEQFF. DNA for the CDR3: TGTGCCAGCAGCTTAGCTCGCGGACTAGCTCACAATGAGCAGTTCTTC.

This clone has just a few counts. J is TRBJ2-3 and V is TRBV28; TRBD2 agrees at 9 bases. The germline V gene encodes CDR1 MDHEN and CDR2 SYDVKM. The CDR3 extends over 16 amino acids. Germline trimming cut 5 bases from V and 4 bases from J; bases unmatched to any gene: 10. This chain's CDR3 is CASSPLGSGSPDTQYF. Written as DNA, the CDR3 is TGTGCCAGCAGTCCCTTGGGTAGCGGGAGCCCAGATACGCAGTATTTT.

This clone appeared once. J is TRBJ1-5 and V is TRBV27, with a weak D call TRBD1 (6 bases). The CDR3 totals 16 residues. V was pared by 8 bases and J by 3 bases, with 20 bases between. Germline CDR1 is MNHEY and CDR2 is SMNVEV (reference sequence). CDR3 in amino acids: CASAPTGGQNNQPQHF. CDR3 nucleotides: TGTGCCAGCGCCCCAACGGGGGGGCAGAACAATCAGCCCCAGCATTTT.

The V and J genes are TRBV7-9 and TRBJ1-2, with 8 nucleotides matching TRBD1. Germline V gives CDR1 SEHNR, CDR2 FQNEAQ (reference sequence). V was clipped by 5 bases and J by 8 bases; unmatched bases: 7. The CDR3 covers 13 residues. The CDR3 reads CASSRADRAGYTF. The CDR3 DNA is TGTGCCAGCAGCCGGGCGGACAGGGCCGGCTACACCTTC.

The sample holds one count of this clone. The chain recombines TRBV30 with TRBJ1-3, with D unclear. The CDR3 has 15 residues. The germline V gene has CDR1 GTSNPN and CDR2 SVGIG (reference sequence). The V and J ends lost 3 bases and 4 bases respectively, with 16 bases between them. DNA for the CDR3: TGTGCCTGGAGACAAGGTCGCGGGCTGGGAAACACCATATATTTT. Translation gives CAWRQGRGLGNTIYF.

This chain uses TRBV10-2 with TRBJ2-7; 7 bases map to TRBD2. The germline CDR1 and CDR2 sequences are WSHSY and SAAADI. The CDR3 has 14 residues. After removal of 6 bases from V and 4 bases from J, the junction contained 9 bases not matched to a gene. CDR3 in amino acids: CASREPGGSYEQYF. DNA for the CDR3: TGCGCCAGCAGGGAGCCCGGCGGGAGTTACGAGCAGTACTTC.

The V and J genes are TRBV29-1 and TRBJ2-3, with 7 positions matching TRBD2. With V trimmed by 5 bases and J by 2 bases, 7 bases remained unmatched. The germline CDR1 and CDR2 sequences are SQVTM and ANQGSEA. CDR3 length: 14 amino acids. DNA for the CDR3: TGCAGCGTTAGAGCGGGGTTGGCCACAGATACGCAGTATTTT. The encoded protein is CSVRAGLATDTQYF.

This clone was found once. The chain uses TRBV19 and TRBJ1-3; D uncertain. Germline V CDR1 and CDR2: LNHDA, SQIVND (reference sequence). V lost 3 bases and J 0 bases, leaving 12 bases between the germline ends. The length of the CDR3 is 16 residues. The CDR3 region has the DNA TGTGCCAGTAGTATTAAGGCGCGGGGCTCTGGAAACACCATATATTTT. This sequence encodes CASSIKARGSGNTIYF. Combining the CDR3 with reference TRBV19 and TRBJ1-3 gives the whole variable domain DGGITQSPKYLFRKEGQNVTLSCEQNLNHDAMYWYRQDPGQGLRLIYYSQIVNDFQKGDIAEGYSVSREKKESFPLTVTSAQKNPTAFYLCASSIKARGSGNTIYFGEGSWLTVV.

V is TRBV2 and J is TRBJ2-1; possible D gene TRBD1, 6 bases. This CDR3 spans 16 amino acids. Trimming cost V 3 bases and J 6 bases, with 18 bases left between them. Per germline, CDR1 SNHLY and CDR2 FYNNEI. The CDR3 region is CASSERRSSRGNEQFF. In DNA form, the CDR3 reads TGTGCCAGCAGTGAGAGGCGATCCTCCAGGGGCAATGAGCAGTTCTTC. The variable domain in full, with the rest retrieved from reference TRBV2 and TRBJ2-1, is EPEVTQTPSHQVTQMGQEVILRCVPISNHLYFYWYRQILGQKVEFLVSFYNNEISEKSEIFDDQFSVERPDGSNFTLKIRSTKLEDSAMYFCASSERRSSRGNEQFFGPGTRLTVL.

This chain connects TRBV6-5 to TRBJ2-3; 7 nucleotides line up with TRBD1. This CDR3 region has 15 residues. From germline, CDR1 is MNHEY and CDR2 SVGAGI. After removal of 2 bases from V and 6 bases from J, the junction contained 8 bases not matched to a gene. CDR3 nucleotides: TGTGCCAGCAGTTACAGGTCAGGGGGACGTGATACGCAGTATTTT. This gives the protein CASSYRSGGRDTQYF.

The genes are TRBV2 and TRBJ2-1, with D tentatively TRBD2 (7 bases). Germline V gene lookup returns CDR1 SNHLY and CDR2 FYNNEI. The CDR3 sequence is 15 residues long. The V and J ends lost 5 bases and 2 bases respectively, with 13 bases between them. The CDR3 here is CASSSGRGAYNEQFF. CDR3 in DNA: TGTGCCAGCAGTTCGGGGAGGGGGGCCTACAATGAGCAGTTCTTC.

This clone has a single count. The chain's CDR3 is CASSYARNQPQHF. Written as DNA, the CDR3 is TGTGCCAGCAGTTACGCGCGAAATCAGCCCCAGCATTTT. The rearrangement joins TRBV6-5 to TRBJ1-5; D unresolved. The CDR3 spans 13 residues. CDR1 is MNHEY, CDR2 SVGAGI, per germline. V was pared by 2 bases and J by 4 bases, with 6 bases between.

The rearrangement joins TRBV5-4 to TRBJ2-1; 11 bases match TRBD2. Germline assignment: CDR1 SGHNT and CDR2 YYREEE (reference sequence). J lost 9 bases, V lost 2 bases, and 7 bases had no gene match. The CDR3 is made up of 15 amino acids. The CDR3 DNA sequence: TGTGCCAGCAGCTTAGGGACTAGCGGCCCCGGTGAGCAGTTCTTC. It is translated as CASSLGTSGPGEQFF.

The chain uses TRBV10-3 and TRBJ1-1; a weak D match, TRBD1 (6 bases). CDR3 length: 14 amino acids. CDR1 and CDR2 from the germline V gene are ENHRY and SYGVKD. Deletions cut 3 bases from V and 10 bases from J, with 18 bases between. The CDR3 spells CAISDHTGFVGAFF. The CDR3 nucleotides read TGTGCCATCAGTGATCACACAGGGTTTGTGGGAGCTTTCTTT.

This sequence joins TRBV4-2 and TRBJ1-2; D not resolved. The CDR3 totals 15 residues. CDR1 is LGHNA, CDR2 YNFKEQ, per germline. V lost 0 bases to trimming and J lost 3 bases, with 11 bases between them. For the CDR3, the DNA is TGTGCCAGCAGCCAAGAAATCAGTCGTCACTATGGCTACACCTTC. Its protein product is CASSQEISRHYGYTF.

The CDR3 sequence: CAWRATRNGLAGEAYNEQFF. CDR3 coding DNA: TGTGCCTGGAGAGCCACAAGAAACGGACTAGCGGGAGAGGCCTACAATGAGCAGTTCTTC. The chain is built from TRBV30 and TRBJ2-1; the match to TRBD2 covers 13 bases. Trimming removed 3 bases from V and 2 bases from J; junction bases left unmatched: 16. The CDR3 extends over 20 amino acids. Germline-derived CDR1 and CDR2 are GTSNPN and SVGIG (reference sequence). Supplemented by reference TRBV30 and TRBJ2-1, the full variable domain reads SQTIHQWPATLVQPVGSPLSLECTVEGTSNPNLYWYRQAAGRGLQLLFYSVGIGQISSEVPQNLSASRPQDRQFILSSKKLLLSDSGFYLCAWRATRNGLAGEAYNEQFFGPGTRLTVL.

The rearrangement uses TRBV5-6 and TRBJ1-1; 7 bases map to TRBD1. Germline CDR1 reads SGHDT; CDR2 reads YYEEEE. This CDR3 contains 15 residues. After removal of 2 bases from V and 1 base from J, the junction contained 5 bases not matched to a gene. CDR3 loop: CASSLPTGSNTEAFF. For the CDR3, the DNA is TGTGCCAGCAGCTTACCGACAGGGTCGAACACTGAAGCTTTCTTT.

CDR3 in DNA: TGTGCCAGCAGCTCCAGACAAGGAGAAAAACTGTTTTTT. It yields the protein CASSSRQGEKLFF. V is TRBV7-7 and J is TRBJ1-4, with D uncertain. V was trimmed by 4 bases and J by 8 bases, leaving 11 bases between them. From germline, CDR1 is SSHAT and CDR2 FNYEAQ (reference sequence). The CDR3 runs 13 residues.

J is TRBJ1-5 and V is TRBV27; D may be TRBD1 (5 bases). Per germline, CDR1 MNHEY and CDR2 SMNVEV (reference sequence). CDR3 length: 14 residues. Trimming removed 6 bases at V and 6 bases at J, with 15 bases between. The CDR3 sequence: CASSLGQTFQPQHF. The CDR3, as DNA: TGTGCCAGCAGCCTTGGACAAACCTTTCAGCCCCAGCATTTT.

The chain is built from TRBV5-1 and TRBJ2-7; 7 bases align to TRBD1. J lost 3 bases, V lost 4 bases, and 7 bases had no gene match. The germline CDR1 and CDR2 sequences are SGHRS and YFSETQ. The CDR3 covers 14 residues. The DNA of the CDR3 is TGCGCCAGCAGCCTGGGGACAGCTAACTACGAGCAGTACTTC. Amino acids: CASSLGTANYEQYF.

The chain employs TRBV6-1 and TRBJ2-5, with 8 nucleotides matching TRBD2. Germline trimming cut 5 bases from V and 5 bases from J; bases unmatched to any gene: 10. Germline V gene lookup returns CDR1 MNHNS and CDR2 SASEGT. The CDR3 covers 15 residues. The CDR3 spells CASSRPSGLGETQYF. The CDR3 DNA is TGTGCCAGCAGTCGTCCTAGCGGGCTCGGGGAGACCCAGTACTTC.

The genes are TRBV5-1 and TRBJ2-3; D is undetermined. Trimming took 1 base from V and 4 from J, leaving 10 bases between them. The germline V gene encodes CDR1 SGHRS and CDR2 YFSETQ. CDR3 length: 14 residues. The CDR3 reads CASSLRSRPDTQYF. The CDR3 DNA reads TGCGCCAGCAGCTTGCGATCGCGTCCAGATACGCAGTATTTT.

The rearrangement joins TRBV11-2 to TRBJ2-3, with a tentative D call TRBD2 (6 bases). V was trimmed by 4 bases and J by 0 bases, leaving 11 bases between them. The CDR3 extends over 15 amino acids. Germline lookup yields CDR1 SGHAT and CDR2 FQNNGV. The CDR3 loop is CASSYGTPSTDTQYF. CDR3 nucleotides: TGTGCCAGCAGCTACGGGACTCCTAGCACAGATACGCAGTATTTT. Full variable domain (remainder filled in from reference TRBV11-2 and TRBJ2-3): EAGVAQSPRYKIIEKRQSVAFWCNPISGHATLYWYQQILGQGPKLLIQFQNNGVVDDSQLPKDRFSAERLKGVDSTLKIQPAKLEDSAVYLCASSYGTPSTDTQYFGPGTRLTVL.

The chain carries TRBV6-5 and TRBJ1-5; D is uncertain. This CDR3 has 16 residues. CDR1 and CDR2 from the germline V gene are MNHEY and SVGAGI. Trimming cost V 0 bases and J 0 bases, with 9 bases left between them. The CDR3 reads CASSYSASLSNQPQHF. CDR3 DNA sequence: TGTGCCAGCAGTTACTCAGCAAGCCTTAGCAATCAGCCCCAGCATTTT.